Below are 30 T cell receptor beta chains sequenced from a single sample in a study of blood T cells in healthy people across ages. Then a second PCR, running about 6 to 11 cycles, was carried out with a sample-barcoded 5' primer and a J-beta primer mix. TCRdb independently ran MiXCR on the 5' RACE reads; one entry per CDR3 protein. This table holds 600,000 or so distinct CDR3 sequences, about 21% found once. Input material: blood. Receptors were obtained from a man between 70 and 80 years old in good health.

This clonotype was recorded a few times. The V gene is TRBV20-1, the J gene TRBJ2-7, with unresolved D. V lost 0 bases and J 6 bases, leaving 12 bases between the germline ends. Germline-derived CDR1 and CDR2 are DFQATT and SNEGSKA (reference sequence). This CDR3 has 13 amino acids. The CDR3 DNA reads TGCAGTGCTAGAGATTCGGCCCTCTTCGAGCAGTACTTC. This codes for CSARDSALFEQYF.

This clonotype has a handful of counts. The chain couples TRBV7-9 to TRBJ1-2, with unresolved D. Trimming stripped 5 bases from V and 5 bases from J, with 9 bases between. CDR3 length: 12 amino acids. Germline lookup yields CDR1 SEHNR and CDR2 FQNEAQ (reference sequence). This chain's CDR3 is CASSPDGYGYTF. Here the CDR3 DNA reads TGTGCCAGCAGCCCGGACGGGTATGGCTACACCTTC.

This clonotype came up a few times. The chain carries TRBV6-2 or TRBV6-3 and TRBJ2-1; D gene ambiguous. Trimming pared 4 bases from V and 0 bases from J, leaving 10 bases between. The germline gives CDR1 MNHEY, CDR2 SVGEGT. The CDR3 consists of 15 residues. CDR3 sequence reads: CASSFKGYSYNEQFF. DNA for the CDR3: TGTGCCAGCAGTTTCAAAGGTTACTCCTACAATGAGCAGTTCTTC.

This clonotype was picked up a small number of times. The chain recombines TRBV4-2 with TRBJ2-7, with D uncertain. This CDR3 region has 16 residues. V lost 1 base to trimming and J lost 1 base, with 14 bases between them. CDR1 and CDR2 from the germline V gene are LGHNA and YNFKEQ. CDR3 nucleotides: TGTGCCAGCAGCCAAGGAAGTAACAGCGATTCCTACGAGCAGTACTTC. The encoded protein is CASSQGSNSDSYEQYF.

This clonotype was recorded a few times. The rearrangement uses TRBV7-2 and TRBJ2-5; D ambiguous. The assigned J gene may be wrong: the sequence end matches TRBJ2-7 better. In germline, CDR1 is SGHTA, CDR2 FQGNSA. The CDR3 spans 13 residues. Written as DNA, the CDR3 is TGTGCCAGCAGCTTAGAGTCTAGTAGCGAGCAGTACTTC. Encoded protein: CASSLESSSEQYF.

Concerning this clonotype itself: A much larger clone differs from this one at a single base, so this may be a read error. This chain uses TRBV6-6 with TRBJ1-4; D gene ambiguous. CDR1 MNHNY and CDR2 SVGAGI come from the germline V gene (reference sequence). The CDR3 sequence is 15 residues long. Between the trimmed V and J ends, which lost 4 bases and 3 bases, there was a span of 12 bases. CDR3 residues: CASSCAIEANEKLFF. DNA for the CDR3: TGTGCCAGCAGTTGCGCCATAGAAGCTAATGAAAAACTGTTTTTT.

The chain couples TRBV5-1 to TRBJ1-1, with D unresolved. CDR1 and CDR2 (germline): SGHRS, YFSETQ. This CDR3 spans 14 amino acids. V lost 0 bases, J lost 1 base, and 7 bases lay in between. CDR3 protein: CASSLGSPNTEAFF. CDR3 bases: TGCGCCAGCAGCTTGGGTAGCCCGAACACTGAAGCTTTCTTT.

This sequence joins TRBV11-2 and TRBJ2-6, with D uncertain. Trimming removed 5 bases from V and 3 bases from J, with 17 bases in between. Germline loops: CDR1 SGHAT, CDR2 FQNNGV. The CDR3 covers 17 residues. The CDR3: CASSPFPRGFGANVLTF. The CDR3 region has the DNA TGTGCCAGCAGCCCCTTCCCACGTGGTTTTGGGGCCAACGTCCTGACTTTC.

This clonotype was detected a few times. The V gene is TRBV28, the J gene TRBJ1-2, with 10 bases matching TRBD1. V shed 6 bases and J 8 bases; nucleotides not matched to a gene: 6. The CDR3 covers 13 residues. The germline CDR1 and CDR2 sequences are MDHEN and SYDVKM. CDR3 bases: TGTGCCAGCAGCCGGGACAGGGGAAGAGGCTACACCTTC. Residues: CASSRDRGRGYTF.

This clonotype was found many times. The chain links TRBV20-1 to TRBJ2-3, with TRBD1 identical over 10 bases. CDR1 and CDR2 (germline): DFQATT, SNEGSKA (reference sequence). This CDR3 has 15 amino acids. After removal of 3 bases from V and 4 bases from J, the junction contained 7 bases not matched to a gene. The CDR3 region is CSASYGTGVSDTQYF. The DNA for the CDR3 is TGCAGTGCTAGCTACGGGACAGGGGTTTCAGATACGCAGTATTTT.

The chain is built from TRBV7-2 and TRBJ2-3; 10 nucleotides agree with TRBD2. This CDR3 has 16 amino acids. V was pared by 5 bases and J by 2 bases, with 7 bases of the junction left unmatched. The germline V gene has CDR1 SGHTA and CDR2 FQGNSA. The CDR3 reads CASSPQAGGNTDTQYF. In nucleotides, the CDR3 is TGTGCCAGCAGCCCCCAAGCGGGAGGGAACACAGATACGCAGTATTTT.

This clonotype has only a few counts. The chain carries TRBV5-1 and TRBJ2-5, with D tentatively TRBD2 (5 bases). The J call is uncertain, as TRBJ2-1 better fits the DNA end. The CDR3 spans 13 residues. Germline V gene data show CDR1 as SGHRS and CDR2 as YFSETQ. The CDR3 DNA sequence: TGCGCCAGCAGCTTGGCCGGGGACAATGAGCAGTTCTTC. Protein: CASSLAGDNEQFF.

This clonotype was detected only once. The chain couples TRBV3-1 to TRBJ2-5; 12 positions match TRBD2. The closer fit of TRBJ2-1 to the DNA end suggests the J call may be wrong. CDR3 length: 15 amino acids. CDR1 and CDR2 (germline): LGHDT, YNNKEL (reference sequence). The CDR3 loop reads CASSQGTSGTNEQFF. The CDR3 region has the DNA TGTGCCAGCAGCCAAGGGACTAGCGGGACCAATGAGCAGTTCTTC.

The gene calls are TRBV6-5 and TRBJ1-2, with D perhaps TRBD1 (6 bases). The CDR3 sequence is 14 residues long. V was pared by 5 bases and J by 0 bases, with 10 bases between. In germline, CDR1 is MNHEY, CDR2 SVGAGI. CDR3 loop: CASSRGSPNYGYTF. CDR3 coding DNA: TGTGCCAGCAGTAGGGGGTCTCCTAACTATGGCTACACCTTC.

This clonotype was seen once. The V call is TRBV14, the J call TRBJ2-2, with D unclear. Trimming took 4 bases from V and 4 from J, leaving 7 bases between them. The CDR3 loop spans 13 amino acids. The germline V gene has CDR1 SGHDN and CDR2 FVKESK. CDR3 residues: CASSPAATGELFF. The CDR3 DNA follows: TGTGCCAGCAGCCCAGCAGCCACCGGGGAGCTGTTTTTT.

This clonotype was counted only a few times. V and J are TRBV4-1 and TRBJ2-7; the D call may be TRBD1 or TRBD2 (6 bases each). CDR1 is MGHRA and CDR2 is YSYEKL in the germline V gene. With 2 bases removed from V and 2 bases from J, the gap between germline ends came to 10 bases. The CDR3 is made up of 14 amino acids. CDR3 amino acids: CASSQYGGAYEQYF. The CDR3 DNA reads TGCGCCAGCAGCCAATACGGGGGCGCCTACGAGCAGTACTTC.

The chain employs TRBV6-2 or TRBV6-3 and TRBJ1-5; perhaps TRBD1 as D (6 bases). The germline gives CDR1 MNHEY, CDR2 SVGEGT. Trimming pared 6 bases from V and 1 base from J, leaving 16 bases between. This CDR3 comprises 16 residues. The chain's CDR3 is CASSRSSGTSNQPQHF. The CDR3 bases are TGTGCCAGCAGCCGCAGCTCGGGGACAAGCAATCAGCCCCAGCATTTT.

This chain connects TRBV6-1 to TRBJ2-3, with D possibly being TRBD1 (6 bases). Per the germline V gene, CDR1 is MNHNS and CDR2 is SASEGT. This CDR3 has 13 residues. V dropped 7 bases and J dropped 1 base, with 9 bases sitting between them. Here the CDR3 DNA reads TGTGCCAGCATTAACAGGGGCACAGATACGCAGTATTTT. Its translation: CASINRGTDTQYF.

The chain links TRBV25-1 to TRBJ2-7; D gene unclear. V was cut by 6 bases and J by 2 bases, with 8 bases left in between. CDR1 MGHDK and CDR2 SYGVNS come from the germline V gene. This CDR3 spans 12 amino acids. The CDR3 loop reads CASRETPYEQYF. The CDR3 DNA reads TGTGCCAGCAGAGAAACGCCCTACGAGCAGTACTTC.

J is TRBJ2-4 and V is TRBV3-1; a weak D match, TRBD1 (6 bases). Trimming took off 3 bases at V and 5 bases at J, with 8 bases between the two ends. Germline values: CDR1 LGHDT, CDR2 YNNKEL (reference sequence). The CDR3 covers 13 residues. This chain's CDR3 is CASSQGAENIQYF. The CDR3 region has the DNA TGTGCCAGCAGCCAGGGGGCTGAAAACATTCAGTACTTC.

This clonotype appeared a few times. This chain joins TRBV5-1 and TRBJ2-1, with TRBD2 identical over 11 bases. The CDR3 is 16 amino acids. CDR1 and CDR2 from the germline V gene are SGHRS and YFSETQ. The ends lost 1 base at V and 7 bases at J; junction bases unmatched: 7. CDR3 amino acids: CASSLLTSGTENEQFF. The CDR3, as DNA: TGCGCCAGCAGCTTGTTGACTAGCGGGACGGAAAATGAGCAGTTCTTC.

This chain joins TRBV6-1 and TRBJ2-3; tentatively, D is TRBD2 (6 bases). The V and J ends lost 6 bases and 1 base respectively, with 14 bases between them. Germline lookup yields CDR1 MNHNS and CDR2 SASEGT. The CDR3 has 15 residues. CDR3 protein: CASRTSGVGTDTQYF. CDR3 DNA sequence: TGTGCCAGCAGGACCTCGGGAGTTGGCACAGATACGCAGTATTTT.

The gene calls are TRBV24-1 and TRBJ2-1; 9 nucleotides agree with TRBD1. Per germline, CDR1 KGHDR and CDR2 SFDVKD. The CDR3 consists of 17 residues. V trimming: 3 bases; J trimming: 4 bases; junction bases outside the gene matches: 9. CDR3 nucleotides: TGTGCCACCAGTGATGCCCCCGGGACAGGGTTTTACAATGAGCAGTTCTTC. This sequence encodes CATSDAPGTGFYNEQFF.

CDR3 in DNA: TGTGCCAGCAGCCGCAGGGCTAGCGGGAGATCAGAGACCCAGTACTTC. As protein: CASSRRASGRSETQYF. The chain links TRBV7-2 to TRBJ2-5, with 10 bases matching TRBD2. Germline values: CDR1 SGHTA, CDR2 FQGNSA. CDR3 size: 16 residues. V dropped 5 bases and J dropped 4; count of bases not matched to a gene: 10.

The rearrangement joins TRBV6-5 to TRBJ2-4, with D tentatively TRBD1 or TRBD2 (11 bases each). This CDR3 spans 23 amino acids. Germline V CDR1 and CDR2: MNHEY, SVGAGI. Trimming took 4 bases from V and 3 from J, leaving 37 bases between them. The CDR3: CASSSPGQGGTSGQGRDKNIQYF. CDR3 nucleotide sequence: TGTGCCAGCAGTTCTCCGGGACAGGGGGGGACTAGCGGCCAGGGTCGAGACAAAAACATTCAGTACTTC.

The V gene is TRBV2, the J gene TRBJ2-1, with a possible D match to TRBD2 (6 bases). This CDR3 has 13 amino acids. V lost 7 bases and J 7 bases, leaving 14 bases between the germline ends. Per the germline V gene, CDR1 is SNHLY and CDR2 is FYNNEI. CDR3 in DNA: TGTGCCAGCAATGCGGACTATATTAATGAGCAGTTCTTC. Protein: CASNADYINEQFF.

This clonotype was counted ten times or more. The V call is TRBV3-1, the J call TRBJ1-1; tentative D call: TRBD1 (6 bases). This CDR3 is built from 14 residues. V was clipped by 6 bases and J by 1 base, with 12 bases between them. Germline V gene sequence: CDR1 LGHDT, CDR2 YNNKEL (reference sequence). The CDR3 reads CASREQGSNTEAFF. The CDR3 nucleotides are TGTGCCAGCAGAGAACAGGGATCGAACACTGAAGCTTTCTTT.

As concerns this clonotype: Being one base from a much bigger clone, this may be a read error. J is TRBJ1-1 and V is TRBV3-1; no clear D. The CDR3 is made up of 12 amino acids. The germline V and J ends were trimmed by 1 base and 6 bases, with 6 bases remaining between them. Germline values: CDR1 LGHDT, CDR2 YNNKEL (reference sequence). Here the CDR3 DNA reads TGTGCCAGCAGCCAAGTTGGGGCTGAAGCTTTCTTT. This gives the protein CASSQVGAEAFF.

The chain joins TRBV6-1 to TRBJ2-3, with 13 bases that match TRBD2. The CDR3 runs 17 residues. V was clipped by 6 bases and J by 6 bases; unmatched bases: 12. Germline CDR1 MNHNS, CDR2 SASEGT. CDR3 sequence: CASSETSGRAWSDTQYF. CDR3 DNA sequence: TGTGCCAGCAGCGAAACTAGCGGGAGGGCCTGGAGTGATACGCAGTATTTT.

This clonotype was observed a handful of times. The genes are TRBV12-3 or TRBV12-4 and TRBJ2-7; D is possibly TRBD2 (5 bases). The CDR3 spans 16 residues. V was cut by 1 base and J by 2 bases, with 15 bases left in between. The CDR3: CASSLVPGSPPYEQYF. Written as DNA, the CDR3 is TGTGCCAGCAGTTTAGTTCCGGGGTCGCCCCCCTACGAGCAGTACTTC.